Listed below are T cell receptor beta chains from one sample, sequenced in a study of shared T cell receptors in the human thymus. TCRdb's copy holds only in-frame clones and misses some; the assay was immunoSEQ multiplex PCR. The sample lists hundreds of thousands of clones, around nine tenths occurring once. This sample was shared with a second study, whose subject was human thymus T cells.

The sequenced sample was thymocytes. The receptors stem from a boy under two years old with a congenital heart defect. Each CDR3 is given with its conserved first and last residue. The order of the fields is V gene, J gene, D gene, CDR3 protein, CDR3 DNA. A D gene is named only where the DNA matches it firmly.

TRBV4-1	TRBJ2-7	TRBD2	CASSQALSTGGRGHEQYF	TGCGCCAGCAGCCAGGCTCTCTCAACGGGGGGGAGGGGCCACGAGCAGTACTTC
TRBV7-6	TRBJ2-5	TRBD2	CASSLRLAGEEETQYF	TGTGCCAGCAGCTTACGGCTAGCGGGAGAGGAGGAGACCCAGTACTTC
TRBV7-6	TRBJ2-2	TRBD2	CASSLAGLAKSGELFF	TGTGCCAGCAGCTTAGCCGGACTAGCGAAGTCCGGGGAGCTGTTTTTT
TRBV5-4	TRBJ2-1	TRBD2	CASSTAGTSGRIFYNEQFF	TGTGCCAGCAGCACAGCCGGGACTAGCGGGAGGATTTTTTACAATGAGCAGTTCTTC
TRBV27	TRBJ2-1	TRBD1	CASSLGSRASGGEQFF	TGTGCCAGCAGTTTAGGATCTCGGGCCTCAGGGGGTGAGCAGTTCTTC
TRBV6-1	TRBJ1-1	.	CASSDASGNTEAFF	TGTGCCAGCAGTGACGCCAGTGGGAACACTGAAGCTTTCTTT
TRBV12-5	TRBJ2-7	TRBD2	CASGLAGVEDEQYF	TGTGCTAGTGGCCTAGCGGGAGTGGAGGACGAGCAGTACTTC
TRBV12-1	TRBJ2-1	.	CASSFGTLSGEQFF	TGTGCCAGCAGCTTCGGGACTTTATCGGGTGAGCAGTTCTTC
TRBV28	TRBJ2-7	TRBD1	CASSPPKQGDYEQYF	TGTGCCAGCAGTCCACCGAAACAGGGGGACTACGAGCAGTACTTC
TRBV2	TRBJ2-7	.	CAIPGRGGEQYF	TGTGCCATCCCAGGGAGGGGGGGCGAGCAGTACTTC
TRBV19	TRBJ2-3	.	CASSSRARRTDTQYF	TGTGCCAGTAGCTCTAGGGCGCGGAGGACAGATACGCAGTATTTT
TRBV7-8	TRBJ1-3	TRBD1	CASSLASQGGRGTIYF	TGTGCCAGCAGCTTAGCAAGCCAGGGGGGAAGGGGCACCATATATTTT
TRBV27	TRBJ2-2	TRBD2	CASSSLAGTRRTGELFF	TGTGCCAGCAGTTCCCTTGCCGGGACTAGGCGTACCGGGGAGCTGTTTTTT
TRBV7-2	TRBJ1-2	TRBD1	CASSLWGQDYGYTF	TGTGCCAGCAGCTTATGGGGACAGGACTATGGCTACACCTTC
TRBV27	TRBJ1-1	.	CASSPPPGKPTEAFF	TGTGCCAGCAGTCCTCCTCCCGGGAAGCCCACTGAAGCTTTCTTT
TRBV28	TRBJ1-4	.	CASSPEGANEKLFF	TGTGCCAGCAGCCCCGAAGGGGCCAATGAAAAACTGTTTTTT
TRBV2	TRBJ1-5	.	CASSRTGNQPQHF	TGTGCCAGCAGTCGGACAGGCAATCAGCCCCAGCATTTT
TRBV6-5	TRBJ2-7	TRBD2	CASSSLKTSGRYEQYF	TGTGCCAGCAGTTCCCTCAAGACTAGCGGGCGATACGAGCAGTACTTC